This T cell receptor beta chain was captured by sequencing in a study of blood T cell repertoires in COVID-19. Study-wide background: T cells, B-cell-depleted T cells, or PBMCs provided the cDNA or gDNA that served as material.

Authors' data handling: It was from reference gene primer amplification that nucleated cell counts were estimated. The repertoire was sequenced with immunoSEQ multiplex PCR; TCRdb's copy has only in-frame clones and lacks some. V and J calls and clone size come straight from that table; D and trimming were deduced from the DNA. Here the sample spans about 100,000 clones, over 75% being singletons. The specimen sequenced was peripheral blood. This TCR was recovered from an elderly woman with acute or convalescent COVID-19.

CDR3 in amino acids: CASSLTSGGGEQFF. CDR3 bases: TGCGCCAGCAGCCTTACTAGCGGGGGGGGCGAGCAGTTCTTC. This chain connects TRBV4-1 to TRBJ2-1; 13 nucleotides match TRBD2. The germline gives CDR1 MGHRA, CDR2 YSYEKL. The CDR3 has 14 amino acids. V lost 4 bases, J lost 10 bases, and 4 bases stayed unmatched.